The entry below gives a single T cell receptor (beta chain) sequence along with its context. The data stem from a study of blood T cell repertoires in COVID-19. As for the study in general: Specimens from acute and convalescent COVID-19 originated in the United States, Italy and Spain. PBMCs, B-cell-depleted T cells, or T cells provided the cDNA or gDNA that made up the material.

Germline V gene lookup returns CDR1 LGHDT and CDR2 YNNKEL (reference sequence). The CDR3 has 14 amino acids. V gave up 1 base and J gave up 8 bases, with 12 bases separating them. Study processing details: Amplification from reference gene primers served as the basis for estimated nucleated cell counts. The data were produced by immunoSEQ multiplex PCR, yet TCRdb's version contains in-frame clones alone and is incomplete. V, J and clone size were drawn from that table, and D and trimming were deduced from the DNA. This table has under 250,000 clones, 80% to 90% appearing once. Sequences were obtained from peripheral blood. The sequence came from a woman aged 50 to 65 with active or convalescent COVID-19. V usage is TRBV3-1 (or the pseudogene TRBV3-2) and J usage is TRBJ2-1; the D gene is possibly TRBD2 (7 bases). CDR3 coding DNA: TGTGCCAGCAGCCAAGGGAGGGGGGGCGATGAGCAGTTCTTC. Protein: CASSQGRGGDEQFF.